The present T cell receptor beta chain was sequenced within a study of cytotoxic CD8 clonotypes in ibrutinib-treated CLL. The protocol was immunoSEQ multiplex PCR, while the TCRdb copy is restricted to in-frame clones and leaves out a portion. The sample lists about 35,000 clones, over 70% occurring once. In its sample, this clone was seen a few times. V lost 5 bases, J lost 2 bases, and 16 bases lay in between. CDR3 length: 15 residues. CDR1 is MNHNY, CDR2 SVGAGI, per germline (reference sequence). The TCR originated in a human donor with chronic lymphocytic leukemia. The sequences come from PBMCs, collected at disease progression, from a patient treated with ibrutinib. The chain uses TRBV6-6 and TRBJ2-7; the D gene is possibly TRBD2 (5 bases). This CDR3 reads CASSHTWPGAYEQYF. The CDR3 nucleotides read TGTGCCAGCAGTCATACCTGGCCCGGGGCCTACGAGCAGTACTTC.